This T cell receptor beta chain was profiled in a study of T-cell memory formation after mild COVID-19. Study in general: TCR clusters largely stayed donor specific. General study findings and limits: The finding that pre-infection memory included some responding clones suggested that cross-reactive memory joined. CD4+ clones that contracted lay mainly in CM and EM; CD8+ ones lay in EMRA.

TCRdb re-called the 5' RACE reads with MiXCR, one entry per CDR3 protein. Found here are roughly 500,000 distinct CDR3 sequences, around 21% of them singletons; the top ten hold under 15%. This clonotype has more than one count but fewer than ten. Antigen specificity is unknown. Germline trimming cut 6 bases from V and 0 bases from J; bases unmatched to any gene: 4. The CDR3 runs to 15 residues. Germline V gene sequence: CDR1 LNHNV, CDR2 YYDKDF (reference sequence). The sequenced sample consisted of PBMCs or a T cell subset sorted from them (not recorded which). The rearrangement links TRBV15 to TRBJ2-2; 7 positions match TRBD2. The clonotype was recovered from an adult woman who had mild COVID-19 (a few samples of this study predate the infection). Cell type and time point are not known. The CDR3 protein is CATSGLGTNTGELFF. Written as DNA, the CDR3 is TGTGCCACCAGTGGACTAGGGACGAACACCGGGGAGCTGTTTTTT. Variable domain in full (rest from reference TRBV15 and TRBJ2-2): DAMVIQNPRYQVTQFGKPVTLSCSQTLNHNVMYWYQQKSSQAPKLLFHYYDKDFNNEADTPDNFQSRRPNTSFCFLDIRSPGLGDTAMYLCATSGLGTNTGELFFGEGSRLTVL.